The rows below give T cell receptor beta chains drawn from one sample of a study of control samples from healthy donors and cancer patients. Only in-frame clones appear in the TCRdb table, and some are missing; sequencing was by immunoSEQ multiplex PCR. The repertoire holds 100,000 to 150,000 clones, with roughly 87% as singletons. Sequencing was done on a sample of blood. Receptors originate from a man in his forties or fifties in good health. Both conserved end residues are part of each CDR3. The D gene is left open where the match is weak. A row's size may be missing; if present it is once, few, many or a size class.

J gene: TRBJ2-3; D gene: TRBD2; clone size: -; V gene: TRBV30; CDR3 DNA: TGTGCCTGTAGCGGGGGCCACCCCACAGATACGCAGTATTTT; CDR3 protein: CACSGGHPTDTQYF
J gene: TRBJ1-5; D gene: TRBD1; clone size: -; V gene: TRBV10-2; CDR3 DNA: TGCGCCAGTGGCACGGACAGGGGACTTGGCAATCAGCCCCAGCATTTT; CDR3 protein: CASGTDRGLGNQPQHF
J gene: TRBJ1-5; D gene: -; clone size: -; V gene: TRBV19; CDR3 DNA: TGTGCCAGTAGTACGGAAGTGAATCAGCCCCAGCATTTT; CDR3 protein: CASSTEVNQPQHF
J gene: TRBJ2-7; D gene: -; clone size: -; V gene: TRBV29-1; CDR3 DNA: TGCAGCGTTGAGAAGGGACCCCCCTACGAGCAGTACTTC; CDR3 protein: CSVEKGPPYEQYF
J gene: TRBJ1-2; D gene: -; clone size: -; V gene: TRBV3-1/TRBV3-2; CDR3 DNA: TGTGCCAGCAGCCAGATTAACTATGGCTACACCTTC; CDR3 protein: CASSQINYGYTF
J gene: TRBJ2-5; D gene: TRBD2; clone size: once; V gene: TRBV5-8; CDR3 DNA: TGTGCCAGCAGCTTGGAAGGCCTAGCGGGAGGGGTAGGAGAGACCCAGTACTTC; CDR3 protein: CASSLEGLAGGVGETQYF
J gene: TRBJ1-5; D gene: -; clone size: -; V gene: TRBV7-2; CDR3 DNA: TGTGCCAGCAGCTTTCTCGGGAGCAATCAGCCCCAGCATTTT; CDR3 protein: CASSFLGSNQPQHF
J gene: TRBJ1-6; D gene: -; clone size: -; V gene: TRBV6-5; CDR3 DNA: TGTGCCAGCAGTACAGGGTTGGTCCCTAATTCACCCCTCCACTTT; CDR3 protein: CASSTGLVPNSPLHF
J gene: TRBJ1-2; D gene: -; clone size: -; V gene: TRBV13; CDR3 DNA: TGTGCCAGCAGCTTAGCGGTGAAGAACTATGGCTACACCTTC; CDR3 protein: CASSLAVKNYGYTF
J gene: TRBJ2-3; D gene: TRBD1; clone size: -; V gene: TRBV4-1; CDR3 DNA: TGCGCCAGCAGCCAACCCCGGACAGGGAGCACAGATACGCAGTATTTT; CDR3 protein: CASSQPRTGSTDTQYF
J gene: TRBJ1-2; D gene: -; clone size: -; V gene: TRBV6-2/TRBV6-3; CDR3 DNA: TGTGCCAGCAGTTACCCCGAGACACAGCCCTATGGCTACACCTTC; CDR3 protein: CASSYPETQPYGYTF
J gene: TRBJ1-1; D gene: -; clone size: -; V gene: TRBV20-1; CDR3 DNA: TGCAGTGCTAGTGCAGGGTGGACTGAAGCTTTCTTT; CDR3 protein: CSASAGWTEAFF
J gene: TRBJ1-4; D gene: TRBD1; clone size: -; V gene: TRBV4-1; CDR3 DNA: TGCGCCAGCAGCCAAGCCACAGGGGGCACGGGTGAAAAACTGTTTTTT; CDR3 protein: CASSQATGGTGEKLFF
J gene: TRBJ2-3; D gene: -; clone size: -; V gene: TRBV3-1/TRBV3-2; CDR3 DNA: TGTGCCAGCAGCCAAGAGGGAGGGGGGGGCCCTACCCACACGCAGTATTTT; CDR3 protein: CASSQEGGGGPTHTQYF
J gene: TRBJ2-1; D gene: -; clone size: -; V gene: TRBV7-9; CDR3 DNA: TGTGCCAGCACAGGACCCGAGCAGTTCTTC; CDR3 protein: CASTGPEQFF
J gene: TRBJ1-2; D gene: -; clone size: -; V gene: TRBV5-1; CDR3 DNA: TGCGCCAGCAGCTTTGAGGGAGAGAGCTATGGCTACACCTTC; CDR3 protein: CASSFEGESYGYTF
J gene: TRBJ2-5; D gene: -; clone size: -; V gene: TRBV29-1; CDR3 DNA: TGCAGCGTTGCCATGACAGTAGTCCAAGAGACCCAGTACTTC; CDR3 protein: CSVAMTVVQETQYF
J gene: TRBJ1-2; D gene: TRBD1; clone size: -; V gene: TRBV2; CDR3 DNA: TGTGCCAGCAGTAATAGGGACAGGCATTCCTATGGCTACACCTTC; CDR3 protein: CASSNRDRHSYGYTF